A selection of T cell receptor beta chains follows, all from one sample in a study of T-cell reconstitution after alpha-beta-depleted transplantation in children. TCRdb redid the calling of the PCR reads with MiXCR, one entry per CDR3 protein. Of about 500,000 distinct CDR3 sequences in the sample, about 30% are singletons; the top ten hold 2% to 2.5%. The source material was PBMCs from the stem cell graft donor, sampled from the stem cell graft. Source of these receptors: a human donor who donated a stem cell graft to a child with aplastic anemia. The CDR3 runs from the conserved cysteine through the conserved F or W. Each record gives: J gene, clone size, D gene, V gene, CDR3 DNA, CDR3 protein. The D gene is left open where the match is weak. Only part of the rows carry a size: once, few, many, or a class if the clone is expanded.

>TRBJ1-1|.|.|TRBV20-1
TGCAGTGCTAGTGCTTCGTTTGGGTTCTACACTGAAGCTTTCTTT
CSASASFGFYTEAFF
>TRBJ2-3|.|TRBD1|TRBV7-2
TGTGCCAGCAGCTCATCATGGGACAGGGGCGCAGATACGCAGTATTTT
CASSSSWDRGADTQYF
>TRBJ2-1|.|.|TRBV5-6
TGTGCCAGCAGCGGCGGGACTTTTTCACTCTTC
CASSGGTFSLF
>TRBJ2-5|.|TRBD1|TRBV20-1
TGCAGTGCTCCCGGGACAGGGGGCTGGATCCGTCGAGAGACCCAGTACTTC
CSAPGTGGWIRRETQYF
>TRBJ1-1|.|TRBD1|TRBV7-9
TGTGCCAGCAGCTCCCTTGGGACAGCACATGAAGCTTTCTTT
CASSSLGTAHEAFF
>TRBJ2-7|few|.|TRBV4-3
TGCGCCAGCAGCCAAGATCTTGGGGCTACCTACGAGCAGTACTTC
CASSQDLGATYEQYF
>TRBJ2-5|.|TRBD2|TRBV9
TGTGCCAGCAGCGTAGTCGGACTAGCGGGTTCGGAGACCCAGTACTTC
CASSVVGLAGSETQYF
>TRBJ1-1|few|TRBD1|TRBV7-2
TGTGCCAGCAGCAAAGGACAGGGGACCGAAGCTTTCTTT
CASSKGQGTEAFF
>TRBJ2-2|.|TRBD1|TRBV6-2/TRBV6-3
TGTGCCAGCAGTTACTCTGAGGCGGGACAGGGTTTACGCACCGGGGAGCTGTTTTTT
CASSYSEAGQGLRTGELFF
>TRBJ1-6|.|TRBD1|TRBV7-6
TGTGCCAGCAGTGAGAGACAGGGGCTCGCTTCTTCAGCACCCCTCCACTTT
CASSERQGLASSAPLHF
>TRBJ2-5|.|TRBD2|TRBV5-4
TGTGCCAGCAGCTACAAGGGACTAGCGGGAGTGGAGACCCAGTACTTC
CASSYKGLAGVETQYF
>TRBJ2-7|.|TRBD1|TRBV10-3
TGTGCCATCAGTCCCCAACAGGGGACGGGGGAGCAGTACTTC
CAISPQQGTGEQYF
>TRBJ2-5|many|TRBD1|TRBV29-1
TGCAGCGTTGTTCCAGGGGGCGAAGAGACCCAGTACTTC
CSVVPGGEETQYF
>TRBJ2-1|.|TRBD1|TRBV11-1
TGTGCCAGCAGCTTACTTCAATTCCGGGACAGGGGGCTTGATGAGCAGTTCTTC
CASSLLQFRDRGLDEQFF
>TRBJ2-3|.|TRBD2|TRBV29-1
TGCAGCTGCACCATGGGGGGGAGCACAGATACGCAGTATTTT
CSCTMGGSTDTQYF
>TRBJ2-5|few|.|TRBV12-3/TRBV12-4
TGTGCCAGCAGTTTCGGTCTGAGCGAGACCCAGTACTTC
CASSFGLSETQYF
>TRBJ2-4|.|.|TRBV10-3
TGTGCCATCAGTGATCGCGCCAGAGAAAACATTCAGTACTTC
CAISDRARENIQYF
>TRBJ1-1|.|.|TRBV7-8
TGTGCCAGCAGCTCCCGTGGGGGGTTTCGCGCTGAAGCTTTCTTT
CASSSRGGFRAEAFF
>TRBJ1-2|few|.|TRBV12-3/TRBV12-4
TGTGCCAGCAGTCCCCGACAGAGCTACTTGAACTATGGCTACACCTTC
CASSPRQSYLNYGYTF
>TRBJ2-7|.|.|TRBV7-7
TGTGCCAGCAGTCTGGACAAGGTCCACGAGCAGTACTTC
CASSLDKVHEQYF
>TRBJ1-5|.|.|TRBV5-5
TGTGCCAGCCCCCCGGGTAGGGATAGCAATCAGCCCCAGCATTTT
CASPPGRDSNQPQHF
>TRBJ2-5|.|.|TRBV7-6
TGTGCCAGCAGCTGGAAAGAGTGGGAGACCCAGTACTTC
CASSWKEWETQYF
>TRBJ2-3|.|.|TRBV7-2
TGTGCCAGCAGCTTAGGGACCTTTACAAGCACAGATACGCAGTATTTT
CASSLGTFTSTDTQYF
>TRBJ2-2|many|.|TRBV5-1
TGCGCCAGCAGAAGTCAGCTGAACACCGGGGAGCTGTTTTTT
CASRSQLNTGELFF
>TRBJ2-1|.|TRBD2|TRBV6-2/TRBV6-3
TGTGCCAGCAGTTACTCTTCACTCTCCCCTAGCGGGAGGGCCGGAAATGAGCAGTTCTTC
CASSYSSLSPSGRAGNEQFF
>TRBJ2-7|few|.|TRBV18
TGTGCCAGCTCCCCCGGGTCCTACTCCTACGAGCAGTACTTC
CASSPGSYSYEQYF
>TRBJ1-5|.|.|TRBV30
TGTGCCTGGAGCACACGAAGCAATCAGCCCCAGCATTTT
CAWSTRSNQPQHF
>TRBJ2-7|few|.|TRBV20-1
TGCAGTGCTAGGGGGACTGCTAGGGAGCAGTACTTC
CSARGTAREQYF
>TRBJ1-3|few|.|TRBV7-2
TGTGCCAGCAGCTTTGTCGGAGGAAACACCATATATTTT
CASSFVGGNTIYF
>TRBJ1-2|.|TRBD1|TRBV7-2
TGTGCCAGCAGCTTGACACAGGGGGTGGATGGCTACACCTTC
CASSLTQGVDGYTF
>TRBJ2-5|few|.|TRBV20-1
TGCAGTGCTAGCAGACAGGCCGTAAGGAAGGGGACCCAGTACTTC
CSASRQAVRKGTQYF
>TRBJ1-1|few|TRBD1|TRBV4-2
TGTGCCAGCAGCCCCTCAACAGGGGGTCTACAGAACACTGAAGCTTTCTTT
CASSPSTGGLQNTEAFF
>TRBJ1-1|many|.|TRBV20-1
TGCAGTGCTAGAGACACAGGGCTGAACACTGAAGCTTTCTTT
CSARDTGLNTEAFF
>TRBJ2-1|.|.|TRBV15
TGTGCCACCAGCAGAGATCTAGCCGGGGAGCAGTTCTTC
CATSRDLAGEQFF
>TRBJ2-1|.|TRBD2|TRBV20-1
TGCAGTGCCCTTGGACTAGCGGGAGCCAATGAGCAGTTCTTC
CSALGLAGANEQFF
>TRBJ2-1|.|TRBD2|TRBV10-2
TGCGCCAGCAATCTAAGGCTAGCGGGGGGGACCAATGAGCAGTTCTTC
CASNLRLAGGTNEQFF
>TRBJ2-7|.|TRBD1|TRBV29-1
TGCAGCGTTGAAGCTGGTGGGACAGGGACAGTTGAGCAGTACTTC
CSVEAGGTGTVEQYF
>TRBJ1-2|.|.|TRBV30
TGTGCCTGGTGGGGACTACGCGGGTATGGCTACACCTTC
CAWWGLRGYGYTF
>TRBJ2-4|.|.|TRBV3-1
TGTGCCAGCAGCCCGGACACACTAGCCAAAAACATTCAGTACTTC
CASSPDTLAKNIQYF
>TRBJ2-3|many|TRBD1|TRBV6-5
TGTGCCAGCAGTTTGGGACAGGGCTTGACAGATACGCAGTATTTT
CASSLGQGLTDTQYF
>TRBJ1-1|once|.|TRBV7-9
TGTGCCGGACATGTCGTGGTTGACACTGAAGCTTTCTTT
CAGHVVVDTEAFF